This TCR beta chain was identified in a study of CD8+ T cells in alopecia areata. Study at large: Tofacitinib ran for 6 to 18 months before 6 months off drug.

Study-wide points: In lesional scalp, particularly from alopecia totalis/universalis, clonality was higher than in normal scalp. Scalp repertoires also include resident alphabeta T cells from normal skin.

Details on this clone: What it binds is not known.

CDR1 is SQVTM and CDR2 is ANQGSEA in the germline V gene. The CDR3 consists of 12 residues. Trimming cost V 7 bases and J 8 bases; bases outside gene matches: 5. RNA was extracted and reverse transcribed into cDNA as the sequencing template. Sequenced by immunoSEQ multiplex PCR; TCRdb stores in-frame clones only, minus some. The sample shows roughly 70,000 clones, around 29% of them seen only once. Specified treatment: oral pan-JAK inhibitor, 5-10 mg twice daily. The chain combines TRBV29-1 with TRBJ1-4; 9 nucleotides line up with TRBD1. This specimen consisted of CD8+ T cells sorted from blood, obtained at week 4, from a patient treated with tofacitinib. This TCR was sampled from a human donor with alopecia areata. The CDR3 reads CSARTGEEKLFF. Here the CDR3 DNA reads TGCAGCGCCCGGACAGGGGAGGAAAAACTGTTTTTT.